Sequencing of this TCR beta chain was carried out in a study of T cells after somatic rescue of genetic block. TCRdb's table, derived via immunoSEQ multiplex PCR, lists solely in-frame clones and lacks some. This table has 9,000 to 15,000 clones, about 76% appearing once. The germline V gene encodes CDR1 MNHEY and CDR2 SMNVEV (reference sequence). The CDR3 covers 13 residues. V was shortened by 5 bases and J by 5 bases, with 9 bases between the two germline ends. The specimen was peripheral blood mononuclear cells (PBMCs). The chain employs TRBV27 and TRBJ1-4, with no clear D. The TCR originated in a boy aged 5-17 years. The DNA for the CDR3 is TGTGCCAGCAGTCCACAGCTAAATGAAAAACTGTTTTTT. It specifies CASSPQLNEKLFF.